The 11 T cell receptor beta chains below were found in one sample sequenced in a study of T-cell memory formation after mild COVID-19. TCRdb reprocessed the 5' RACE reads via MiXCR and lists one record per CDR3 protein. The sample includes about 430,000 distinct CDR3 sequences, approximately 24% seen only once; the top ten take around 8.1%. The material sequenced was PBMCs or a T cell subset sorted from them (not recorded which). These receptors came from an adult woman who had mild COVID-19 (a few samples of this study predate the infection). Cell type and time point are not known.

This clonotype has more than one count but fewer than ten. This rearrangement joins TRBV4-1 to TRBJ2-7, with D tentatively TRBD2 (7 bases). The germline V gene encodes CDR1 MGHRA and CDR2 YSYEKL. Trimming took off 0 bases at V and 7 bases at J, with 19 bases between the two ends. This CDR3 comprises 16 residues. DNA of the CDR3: TGCGCCAGCAGCCAAGACGAGGGAGGGGGTTTTCGGGAGCAGTACTTC. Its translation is CASSQDEGGGFREQYF.

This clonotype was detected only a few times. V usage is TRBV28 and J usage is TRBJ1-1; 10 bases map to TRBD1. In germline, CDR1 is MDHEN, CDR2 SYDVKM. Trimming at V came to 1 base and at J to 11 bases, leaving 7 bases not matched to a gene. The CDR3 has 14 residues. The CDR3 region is CASSLSTGTGAAFF. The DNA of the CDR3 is TGTGCCAGCAGTTTATCCACCGGGACAGGGGCGGCTTTCTTT.

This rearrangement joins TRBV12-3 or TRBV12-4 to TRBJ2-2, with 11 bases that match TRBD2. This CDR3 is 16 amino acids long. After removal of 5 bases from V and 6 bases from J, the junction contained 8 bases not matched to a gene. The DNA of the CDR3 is TGTGCCAGCAGTCTACTAGCGGGAGAAGGTCCCGGGGAGCTGTTTTTT. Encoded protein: CASSLLAGEGPGELFF.

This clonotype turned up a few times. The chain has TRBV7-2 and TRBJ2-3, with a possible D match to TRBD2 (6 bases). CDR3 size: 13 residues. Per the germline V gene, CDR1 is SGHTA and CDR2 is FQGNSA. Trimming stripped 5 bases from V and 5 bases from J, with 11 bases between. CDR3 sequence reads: CASSPQTRDTQYF. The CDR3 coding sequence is TGTGCCAGCAGCCCCCAGACTAGAGATACGCAGTATTTT. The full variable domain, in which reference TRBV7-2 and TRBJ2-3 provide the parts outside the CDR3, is GAGVSQSPSNKVTEKGKDVELRCDPISGHTALYWYRQSLGQGLEFLIYFQGNSAPDKSGLPSDRFSAERTGGSVSTLTIQRTQQEDSAVYLCASSPQTRDTQYFGPGTRLTVL.

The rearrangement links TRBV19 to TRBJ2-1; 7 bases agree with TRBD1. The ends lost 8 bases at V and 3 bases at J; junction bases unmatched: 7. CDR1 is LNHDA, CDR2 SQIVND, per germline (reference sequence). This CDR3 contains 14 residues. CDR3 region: CASQIRDSYNEQFF. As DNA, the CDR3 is TGTGCCAGTCAAATTCGGGACAGCTACAATGAGCAGTTCTTC.

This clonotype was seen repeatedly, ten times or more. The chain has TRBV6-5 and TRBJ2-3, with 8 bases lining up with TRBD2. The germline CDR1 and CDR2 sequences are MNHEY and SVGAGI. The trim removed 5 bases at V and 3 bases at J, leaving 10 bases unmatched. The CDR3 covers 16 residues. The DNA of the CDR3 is TGTGCCAGCAGTCCCTGGAGCGGGAGTAGTACAGATACGCAGTATTTT. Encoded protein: CASSPWSGSSTDTQYF.

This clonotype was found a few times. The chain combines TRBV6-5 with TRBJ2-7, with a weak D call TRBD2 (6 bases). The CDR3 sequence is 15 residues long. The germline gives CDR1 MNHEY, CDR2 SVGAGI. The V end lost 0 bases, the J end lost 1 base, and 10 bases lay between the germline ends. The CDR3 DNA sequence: TGTGCCAGCAGTTACTCCCACGGGGGATCCTACGAGCAGTACTTC. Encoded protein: CASSYSHGGSYEQYF.

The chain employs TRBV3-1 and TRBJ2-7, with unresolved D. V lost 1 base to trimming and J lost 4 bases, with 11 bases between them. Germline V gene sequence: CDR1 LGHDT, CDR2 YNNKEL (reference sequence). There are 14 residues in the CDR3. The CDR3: CASSQVVSFYEQYF. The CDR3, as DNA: TGTGCCAGCAGCCAAGTCGTCAGTTTTTACGAGCAGTACTTC.

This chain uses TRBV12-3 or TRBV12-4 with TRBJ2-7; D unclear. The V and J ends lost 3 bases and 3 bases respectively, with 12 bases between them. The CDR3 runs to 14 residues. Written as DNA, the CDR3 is TGTGCCAGCAGTTTCCTAACAGAAGTCTACGAGCAGTACTTC. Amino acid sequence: CASSFLTEVYEQYF.

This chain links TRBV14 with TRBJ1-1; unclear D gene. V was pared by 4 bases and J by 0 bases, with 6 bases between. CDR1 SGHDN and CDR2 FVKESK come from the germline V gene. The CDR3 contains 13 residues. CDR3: CASSPYMNTEAFF. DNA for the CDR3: TGTGCCAGCAGCCCATATATGAACACTGAAGCTTTCTTT.

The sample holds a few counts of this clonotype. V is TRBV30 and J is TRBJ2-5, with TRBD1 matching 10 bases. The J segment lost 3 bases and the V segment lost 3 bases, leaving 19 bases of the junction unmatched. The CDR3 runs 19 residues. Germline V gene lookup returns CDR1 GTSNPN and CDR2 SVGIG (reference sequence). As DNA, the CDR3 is TGTGCCTGGAGGCCTTACCCCCCCGGGGACAGGGGCGGGGAAGAGACCCAGTACTTC. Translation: CAWRPYPPGDRGGEETQYF.